This paragraph reports one T cell receptor (beta chain). Its antigen is unknown. It has no much larger one-base neighbor in the sample; base qualities were not kept. The data were obtained in a study of cytomegalovirus exposure and HLA in healthy donors (dated 2017 in TCRdb). Some background on the complete study: According to a later analysis, the approximately 130 validation repertoires were produced on the same platform as the 666 repertoires of the first cohort. The study was designed to test whether signatures of past pathogen exposure could be identified by cataloging public T cell receptors. A separate validation cohort of about 110 different subjects was used in addition to the 666-subject first cohort. To predict cytomegalovirus infection status, the study combined high-throughput TCR immunosequencing, statistical association of individual TCRs with disease status, and machine learning.

General conclusions and limits of the study: A later analysis found that TCRs clustered in the first cohort also tended to co-occur in the 110 or so validation repertoires, with about 94% of cluster scores above 0. The study listed 164 TCR beta chains as associated with cytomegalovirus. Three of the identified cytomegalovirus-associated TCR beta chains were confirmed in vitro to be specific for cytomegalovirus antigens. A later analysis lacked HLA typing for the validation cohort, so it scored co-occurrence in that cohort across all 110 or so repertoires. Across donors, most TCR sequences were observed very rarely, whereas some public TCRs were present in many individuals. The authors suggested that the approach could potentially be extended to other disease states and immunological phenotypes. The classifier was reported to diagnose cytomegalovirus status with high specificity and sensitivity in both the original and validation cohorts.

The library came from the immunoSEQ multiplex PCR assay. The paper's processing steps were these. A statistical classification framework was built for diagnosing cytomegalovirus status from the catalog of TCR beta chain sequences. Not all clones reach the TCRdb copy of this immuneACCESS table, which keeps in-frame sequences only. Checked studies attribute under half of the gap to unresolved V genes and leave the rest unexplained. V and J calls and clone size are copied from that table; D and trimming were computed from the DNA. Counted in this sample were 300,000 to 350,000 clones; roughly 87% of them appeared once. Roughly 0.96% of the sample belongs to the ten largest clones. Donors formed part of the validation cohort, which comprised approximately 130 subjects and was distinct from the first cohort of over 500 subjects. Sequenced sample: PBMCs. The sequence was collected from a man aged 25-40 years in good health and CMV-seronegative.

The CDR3: CASSPRAGPNTEAFF. In nucleotide form, the sequence is TGTGCCAGCAGTCCTAGGGCAGGGCCGAACACTGAAGCTTTCTTT. Recombination connected TRBV9 to TRBJ1-1; TRBD1 is a possible D gene, resting on 5 matching bases. The CDR3 sequence holds 15 residues, the cysteine and phenylalanine included. Solely the CDR3 DNA is kept, with 45 bases framed from the first base. Per the germline V gene, SGDLS is the CDR1 and YYNGEE is the CDR2. V drops 5 bases and J drops 1 base, leaving 15 bases in between.